Sequencing of this TCR beta chain was carried out in a study of CD4 and CD8 cells across lung adenocarcinoma regions. The patients had localized lung adenocarcinoma, a non-small cell subtype. TCRdb re-called the PCR reads with MiXCR, one entry per CDR3 protein. This sample carries about 11,000 distinct CDR3 sequences, roughly 60% of them seen once, and the ten largest clones take less than 90%. V dropped 0 bases and J dropped 7 bases, with 9 bases sitting between them. Germline lookup yields CDR1 MRHNA and CDR2 SNTAGT. The CDR3 sequence is 13 residues long. The J gene is TRBJ1-2, the V gene TRBV6-4; maybe TRBD1 (6 bases). Source material: CD8+ T cells from the margin of a lung tumor. This sequence was found in a male donor with lung adenocarcinoma. The CD4 and CD8 labels of this study may be unreliable. DNA of the CDR3: TGTGCCAGCAGTGACTCGAGGGGGTTTGGCTACACCTTC. Its translation is CASSDSRGFGYTF.